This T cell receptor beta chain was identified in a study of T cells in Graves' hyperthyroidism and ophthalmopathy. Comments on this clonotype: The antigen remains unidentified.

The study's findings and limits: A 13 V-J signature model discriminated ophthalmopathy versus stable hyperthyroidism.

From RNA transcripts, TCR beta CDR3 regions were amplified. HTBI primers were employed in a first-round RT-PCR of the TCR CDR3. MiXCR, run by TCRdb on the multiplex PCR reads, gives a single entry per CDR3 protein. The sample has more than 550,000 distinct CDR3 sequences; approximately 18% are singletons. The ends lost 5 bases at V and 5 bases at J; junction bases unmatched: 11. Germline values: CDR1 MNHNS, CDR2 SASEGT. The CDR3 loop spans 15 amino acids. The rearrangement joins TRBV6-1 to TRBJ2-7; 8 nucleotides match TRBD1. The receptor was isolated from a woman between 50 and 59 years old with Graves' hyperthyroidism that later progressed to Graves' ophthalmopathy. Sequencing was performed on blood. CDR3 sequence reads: CASSRYRDRRDEQYF. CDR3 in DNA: TGTGCCAGCAGTAGATACCGGGACAGGCGCGACGAGCAGTACTTC.